This record concerns one T cell receptor (beta chain) sequence. The antigen is not known. Using immunoSEQ multiplex PCR, the repertoire was profiled, and TCRdb retains in-frame clones only, with some absent. Here the sample spans just under 30,000 clones, 70% to 80% being singletons. The sample belongs to a study of PD-1 blockade in classical Hodgkin lymphoma. As for the study in general: It was nivolumab at 3 mg/kg, given intravenously every 2 weeks, that patients received.

The CDR3 spans 13 residues. Trimming shortened V by 0 bases and J by 4 bases, and 7 bases separated the two germline ends. The germline gives CDR1 GTSNPN, CDR2 SVGIG (reference sequence). Every patient experienced relapse after autologous stem cell transplantation, and brentuximab vedotin exposure varied. Study-wide findings and caveats: Complete responders possessed baseline diversity comparable to newly diagnosed patients. When set against healthy donors, newly diagnosed patients were reported to show lower baseline TCR diversity.

The receptor comes from a human donor with classical Hodgkin lymphoma. The sample here was peripheral blood mononuclear cells (PBMCs), taken before the second cycle of nivolumab. J is TRBJ1-5 and V is TRBV30; unclear D gene. As DNA, the CDR3 is TGTGCCTGGAGTGTAAGGGAAAATCAGCCCCAGCATTTT. Amino acid sequence: CAWSVRENQPQHF. Variable domain in full (rest from reference TRBV30 and TRBJ1-5): SQTIHQWPATLVQPVGSPLSLECTVEGTSNPNLYWYRQAAGRGLQLLFYSVGIGQISSEVPQNLSASRPQDRQFILSSKKLLLSDSGFYLCAWSVRENQPQHFGDGTRLSIL.